This record concerns one T cell receptor (beta chain) sequence. This record belongs to a study of blood T cell repertoires in COVID-19. Looking at the study overall: The United States, Italy and Spain were the sources of the acute and convalescent COVID-19 samples.

The CDR3 has 13 residues. V was clipped by 0 bases and J by 6 bases, with 7 bases between them. Per germline, CDR1 SGHRS and CDR2 YFSETQ. Clones were sequenced by immunoSEQ multiplex PCR, and TCRdb holds only the in-frame ones, with some missing. The sample yields about 240,000 clones, roughly 87% seen once. This rearrangement joins TRBV5-1 to TRBJ1-5; D is perhaps TRBD1 (5 bases). Input material: peripheral blood. This receptor was taken from a man in his sixties who had recovered from COVID-19. CDR3 loop: CASSLATGQPQHF. CDR3 DNA: TGCGCCAGCAGCTTGGCCACAGGTCAGCCCCAGCATTTT. Drawing the rest from reference TRBV5-1 and TRBJ1-5, the complete variable domain is KAGVTQTPRYLIKTRGQQVTLSCSPISGHRSVSWYQQTPGQGLQFLFEYFSETQRNKGNFPGRFSGRQFSNSRSEMNVSTLELGDSALYLCASSLATGQPQHFGDGTRLSIL.